One T cell receptor beta chain is described in this entry. Its antigen is still unknown. Cultured CD4+ T cells had their DNA profiled by the Oncomine TCR Beta short-read assay. MiXCR was run by TCRdb on the PCR reads, yielding one entry per CDR3 protein. The table lists about 4,300 distinct CDR3 sequences, about 41% of them singletons. Treatment noted: roughly 10-day PBMC culture with coronavirus spike peptide pools or control peptides (ViraFEST assay). The data belong to a study of vaccination and CD4 T cells after COVID-19. Turning to the study itself: Overlapping spike peptides of SARS-CoV-2, HCoV-NL63, HCoV-OC43 and HCoV-229E stimulated the cells.

The V end was cut by 1 base, the J end by 0 bases, with 12 bases between. Germline V gene data show CDR1 as MNHNS and CDR2 as SASEGT. This CDR3 spans 16 amino acids. This TCR was recovered from a human donor who had recovered from COVID-19. Sequenced material: CD4+ T cells from blood, cultured in vitro. This chain connects TRBV6-1 to TRBJ1-1; D not certain. DNA for the CDR3: TGTGCCAGCAGTGAAGATGTAAAACCTATGAACACTGAAGCTTTCTTT. This codes for CASSEDVKPMNTEAFF.